This T cell receptor (beta chain) was captured by sequencing in a study of blood T cell repertoires in COVID-19. Overall study: Sources were T cells, B-cell-depleted T cells, or PBMCs; the material itself was cDNA or gDNA.

The germline V gene encodes CDR1 MNHEY and CDR2 SVGEGT. J lost 1 base, V lost 4 bases, and 17 bases had no gene match. This CDR3 spans 20 amino acids. As processed by the authors: Using reference gene primer amplification, nucleated cell counts were estimated. Sequencing used immunoSEQ multiplex PCR; TCRdb keeps in-frame clones, though not all of them. That table is the source of V, J and clone size, and D and trimming were worked out from the DNA. Of 150,000 to 200,000 clones in the sample, about 78% were seen once. The source is a woman aged 45-60 years with active or convalescent COVID-19. Sequencing input: peripheral blood. The chain has TRBV6-2 or TRBV6-3 and TRBJ2-4; TRBD2 agrees at 9 bases. The CDR3 nucleotides read TGTGCCAGCAGTTCGTTGTTTCAGGCTAGCGGGGTGTGGGCCAAAAACATTCAGTACTTC. Its translation is CASSSLFQASGVWAKNIQYF.